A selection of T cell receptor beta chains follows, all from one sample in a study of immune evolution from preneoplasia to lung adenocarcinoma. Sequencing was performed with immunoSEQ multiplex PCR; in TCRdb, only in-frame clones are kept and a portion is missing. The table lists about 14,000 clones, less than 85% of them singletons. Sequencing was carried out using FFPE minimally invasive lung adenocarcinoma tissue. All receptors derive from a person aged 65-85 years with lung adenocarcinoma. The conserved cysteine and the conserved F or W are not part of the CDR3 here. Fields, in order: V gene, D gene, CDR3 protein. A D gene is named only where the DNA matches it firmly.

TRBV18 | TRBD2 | ASSPILAGGDNEQF
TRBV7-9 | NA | ASSTSNGAN
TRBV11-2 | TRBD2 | ASSLSGRAPEQF
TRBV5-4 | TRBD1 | ASSRGTGDHYGYT
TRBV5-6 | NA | ASSLADRGELF
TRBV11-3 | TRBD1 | ASSPGTGDYNEKLF
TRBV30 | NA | AWSSPHGQETQY
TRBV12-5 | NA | ASGFGIDQPQH
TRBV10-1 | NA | ASSRIFTDTQY
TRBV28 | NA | ASSLWRPNYEQY
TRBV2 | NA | ASSELSFSYEQY
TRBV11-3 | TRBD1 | ASSPRGTAYEQY
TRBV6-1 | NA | ASSDGLADYEQY
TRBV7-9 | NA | ATYPSSGANVLT
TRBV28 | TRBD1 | ASTSGTGVGNTIY
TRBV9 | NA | ASRGANYGYT
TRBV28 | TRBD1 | ASSPRGRSGGYT
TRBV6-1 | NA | ASSEKWDGYT
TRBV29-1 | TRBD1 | SVQGATNEKLF
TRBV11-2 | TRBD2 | ASSFGTSRNQETQY